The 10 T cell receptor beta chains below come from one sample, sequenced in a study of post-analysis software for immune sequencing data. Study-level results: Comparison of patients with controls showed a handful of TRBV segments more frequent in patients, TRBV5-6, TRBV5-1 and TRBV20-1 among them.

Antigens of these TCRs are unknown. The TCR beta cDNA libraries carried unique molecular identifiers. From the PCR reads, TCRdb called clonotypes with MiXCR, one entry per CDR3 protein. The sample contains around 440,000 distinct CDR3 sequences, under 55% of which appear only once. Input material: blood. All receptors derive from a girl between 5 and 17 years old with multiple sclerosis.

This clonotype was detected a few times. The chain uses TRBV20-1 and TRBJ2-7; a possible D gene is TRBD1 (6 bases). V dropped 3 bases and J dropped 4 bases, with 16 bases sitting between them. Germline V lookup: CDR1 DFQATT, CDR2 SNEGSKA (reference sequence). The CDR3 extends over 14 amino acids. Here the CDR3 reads CSASLTGVGYEQYF. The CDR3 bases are TGCAGTGCTAGCCTGACAGGAGTGGGTTACGAGCAGTACTTC.

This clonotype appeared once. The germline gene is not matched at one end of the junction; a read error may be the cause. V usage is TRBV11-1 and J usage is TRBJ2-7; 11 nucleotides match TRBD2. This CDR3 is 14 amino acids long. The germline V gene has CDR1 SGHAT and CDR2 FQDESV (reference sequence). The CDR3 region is CANSTSGSSYEQYF. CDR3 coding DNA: TGTGCCAACAGCACTAGCGGGAGCTCCTACGAGCAGTACTTC.

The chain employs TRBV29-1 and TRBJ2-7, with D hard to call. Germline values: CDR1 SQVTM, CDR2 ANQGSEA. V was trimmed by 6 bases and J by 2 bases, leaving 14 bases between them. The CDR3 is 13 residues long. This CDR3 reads CSVGPNGAYEQYF. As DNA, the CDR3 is TGCAGCGTCGGACCTAATGGGGCCTACGAGCAGTACTTC.

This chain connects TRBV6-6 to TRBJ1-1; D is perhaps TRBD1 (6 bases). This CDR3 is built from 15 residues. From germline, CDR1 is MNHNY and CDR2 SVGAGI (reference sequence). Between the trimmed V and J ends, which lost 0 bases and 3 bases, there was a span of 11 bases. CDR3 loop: CASSYSRDIDTEAFF. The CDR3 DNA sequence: TGTGCCAGCAGTTACTCTCGGGACATAGACACTGAAGCTTTCTTT.

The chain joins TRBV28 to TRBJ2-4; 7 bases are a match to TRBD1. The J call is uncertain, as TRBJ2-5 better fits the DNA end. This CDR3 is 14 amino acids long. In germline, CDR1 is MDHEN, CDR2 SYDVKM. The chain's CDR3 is CATQTGLGWKTQYF. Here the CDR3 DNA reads TGTGCCACTCAGACAGGGTTGGGATGGAAGACCCAGTACTTC.

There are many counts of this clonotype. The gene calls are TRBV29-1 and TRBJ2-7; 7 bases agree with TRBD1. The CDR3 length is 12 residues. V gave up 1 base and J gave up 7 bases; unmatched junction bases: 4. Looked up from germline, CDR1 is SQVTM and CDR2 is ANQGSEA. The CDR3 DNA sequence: TGCAGCGTTGAAGGCAGGGGGTATGAGCAGTACTTC. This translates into CSVEGRGYEQYF.

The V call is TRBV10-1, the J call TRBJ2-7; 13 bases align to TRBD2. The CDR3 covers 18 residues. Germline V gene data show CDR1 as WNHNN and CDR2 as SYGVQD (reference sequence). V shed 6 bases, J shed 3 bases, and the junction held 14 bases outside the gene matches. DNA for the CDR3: TGCGCCAGCAGAAGGACTAGCGGGAGACCCCCGTTCGGCTACGAGCAGTACTTC. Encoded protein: CASRRTSGRPPFGYEQYF.

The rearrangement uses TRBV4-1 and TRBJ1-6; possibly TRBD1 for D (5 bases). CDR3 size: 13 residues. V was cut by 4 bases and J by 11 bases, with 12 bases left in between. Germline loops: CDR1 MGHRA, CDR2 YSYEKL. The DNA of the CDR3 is TGCGCCAGCAGCCCCGGACATCTAACACCCCTCCACTTT. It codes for CASSPGHLTPLHF.

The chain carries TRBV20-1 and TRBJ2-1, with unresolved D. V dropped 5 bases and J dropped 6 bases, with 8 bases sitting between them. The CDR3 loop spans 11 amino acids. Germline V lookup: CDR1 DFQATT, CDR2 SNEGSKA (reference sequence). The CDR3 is CSAPRINEQFF. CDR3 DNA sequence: TGCAGTGCTCCGCGGATCAATGAGCAGTTCTTC.

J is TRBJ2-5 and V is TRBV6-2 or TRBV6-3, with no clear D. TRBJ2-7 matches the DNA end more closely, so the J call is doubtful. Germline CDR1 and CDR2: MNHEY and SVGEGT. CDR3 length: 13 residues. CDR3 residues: CASSRTSPYEQYF. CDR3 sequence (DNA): TGTGCCAGCAGTCGAACTTCTCCCTACGAGCAGTACTTC.